These 26 T cell receptor beta chains were sequenced from one sample in a study of T cells in Graves' hyperthyroidism and ophthalmopathy. RNA transcripts were the template for amplifying TCR beta CDR3 regions. Primed by the HTBI set, a first-round RT-PCR was run on the TCR CDR3. Each CDR3 protein is one row after TCRdb ran MiXCR on the multiplex PCR reads. The table has around 350,000 distinct CDR3 sequences, roughly 15% seen once. Sequenced sample: blood. All receptors come from a woman aged 55-75 years with Graves' ophthalmopathy.

The table lists this clonotype with a few counts. V usage is TRBV20-1 and J usage is TRBJ2-7; 10 nucleotides match TRBD2. V lost 8 bases, J lost 5 bases, and 9 bases stayed unmatched. Looked up from germline, CDR1 is DFQATT and CDR2 is SNEGSKA (reference sequence). The CDR3 totals 13 residues. The CDR3 loop reads CSTGTSVYHEQYF. The CDR3 DNA reads TGCAGTACCGGGACTAGCGTGTACCACGAGCAGTACTTC.

This clonotype was seen many times. The chain joins TRBV20-1 to TRBJ2-1; weak D call: TRBD1 (5 bases). Germline V CDR1 and CDR2: DFQATT, SNEGSKA (reference sequence). V lost 3 bases and J lost 0, with 9 bases in between. The CDR3 covers 14 residues. The CDR3 bases are TGCAGTGCTAGGACAGAGATCTCCTACAATGAGCAGTTCTTC. Translation: CSARTEISYNEQFF.

This chain uses TRBV12-3 or TRBV12-4 with TRBJ1-5; no clear D gene. The V gene lost 1 base and the J gene lost 0 bases, with 7 bases spanning the gap. The CDR3 runs 15 residues. This chain's CDR3 is CASSLGDYSNQPQHF. The CDR3 DNA is TGTGCCAGCAGTTTAGGGGATTATAGCAATCAGCCCCAGCATTTT.

This clonotype came up many times. V gene TRBV15 combines with J gene TRBJ2-7, with 9 bases aligning to TRBD1. CDR3 length: 15 amino acids. The germline gives CDR1 LNHNV, CDR2 YYDKDF (reference sequence). V shed 5 bases, J shed 6 bases, and the junction held 11 bases outside the gene matches. The CDR3 protein is CATSPRSQGASEQYF. The CDR3, as DNA: TGTGCCACCAGCCCCCGTTCACAGGGGGCATCCGAGCAGTACTTC.

This clonotype showed up just a few times. J is TRBJ2-1 and V is TRBV6-1; possibly TRBD2 for D (6 bases). V was clipped by 6 bases and J by 5 bases, with 14 bases between them. From germline, CDR1 is MNHNS and CDR2 SASEGT. The CDR3 has 14 amino acids. The CDR3 loop is CASSRRTTHNEQFF. CDR3 nucleotides: TGTGCCAGCAGCCGACGGACTACACACAATGAGCAGTTCTTC.

This clonotype has just a few counts. J is TRBJ2-3 and V is TRBV28; no reliable D call. The germline gives CDR1 MDHEN, CDR2 SYDVKM. Deletions cut 6 bases from V and 2 bases from J, with 3 bases between. CDR3 length: 11 amino acids. Here the CDR3 reads CASRDTDTQYF. The CDR3 DNA reads as TGTGCCAGCAGGGACACAGATACGCAGTATTTT.

The chain is built from TRBV11-2 and TRBJ2-7; the match to TRBD1 covers 7 bases. The CDR3 contains 15 residues. After removal of 1 base from V and 0 bases from J, the junction contained 3 bases not matched to a gene. Germline V lookup: CDR1 SGHAT, CDR2 FQNNGV. As DNA, the CDR3 is TGTGCCAGCAGCTTAGTACAGGGGTTCTCCTACGAGCAGTACTTC. Translation: CASSLVQGFSYEQYF.

The genes are TRBV6-1 and TRBJ2-6, with D perhaps TRBD1 or TRBD2 (6 bases each). The germline gives CDR1 MNHNS, CDR2 SASEGT. V lost 10 bases, J lost 1 base, and 23 bases lay in between. This CDR3 region has 18 residues. CDR3 amino acids: CATSKWGAEGSGANVLTF. The CDR3 nucleotides are TGTGCCACCTCGAAGTGGGGGGCCGAGGGGTCTGGGGCCAACGTCCTGACTTTC.

The chain is built from TRBV7-2 and TRBJ1-1; D unclear. The CDR3 totals 13 residues. Trimming removed 0 bases at V and 6 bases at J, with 8 bases between. Germline values: CDR1 SGHTA, CDR2 FQGNSA. CDR3 sequence reads: CASSLAGIAEAFF. Written as DNA, the CDR3 is TGTGCCAGCAGCTTAGCTGGGATCGCTGAAGCTTTCTTT.

This clonotype was seen repeatedly, ten times or more. This sequence joins TRBV20-1 and TRBJ2-5; D is uncertain. The CDR3 spans 13 residues. Looked up from germline, CDR1 is DFQATT and CDR2 is SNEGSKA (reference sequence). The V end was cut by 2 bases, the J end by 2 bases, with 9 bases between. CDR3 sequence reads: CSARRAAQETQYF. Here the CDR3 DNA reads TGCAGTGCTAGAAGGGCAGCTCAAGAGACCCAGTACTTC.

This clonotype was seen at least ten times. The chain employs TRBV6-1 and TRBJ2-3; unclear D gene. The V end was cut by 8 bases, the J end by 0 bases, with 15 bases between. The CDR3 loop spans 15 amino acids. CDR1 and CDR2 (germline): MNHNS, SASEGT. CDR3 nucleotide sequence: TGTGCCAGCGCCGTGGTGGGAAGTAGCACAGATACGCAGTATTTT. As protein: CASAVVGSSTDTQYF.

Many counts were recorded for this clonotype. The chain employs TRBV27 and TRBJ2-3; TRBD2 might be the D (5 bases). Trimming cost V 7 bases and J 7 bases, with 15 bases left between them. CDR3 size: 13 residues. Germline V gives CDR1 MNHEY, CDR2 SMNVEV (reference sequence). CDR3 amino acids: CASTDSETNTQYF. The CDR3 DNA reads as TGTGCCAGCACCGATAGCGAGACAAATACGCAGTATTTT.

This chain links TRBV2 with TRBJ1-3, with TRBD1 identical over 7 bases. Germline CDR1 SNHLY, CDR2 FYNNEI. The CDR3 covers 15 residues. Losses at the gene ends were 4 bases for V and 4 bases for J; bases not matched to a gene: 7. This chain's CDR3 is CASSGGQSPGNTIYF. The CDR3 nucleotides read TGTGCCAGCAGTGGGGGACAGTCCCCGGGAAACACCATATATTTT.

This chain uses TRBV5-1 with TRBJ2-7, with 10 bases lining up with TRBD1. V lost 4 bases and J lost 7; bases outside the gene matches: 14. CDR3 length equals 16 residues. In germline, CDR1 is SGHRS, CDR2 YFSETQ. CDR3 DNA sequence: TGCGCCAGCAGCCCAACTCCGGGACAGGGGTTTGTGGAGCAGTACTTC. Its translation: CASSPTPGQGFVEQYF.

This chain uses TRBV25-1 with TRBJ2-3, with 10 bases lining up with TRBD2. CDR1 MGHDK and CDR2 SYGVNS come from the germline V gene. V was clipped by 8 bases and J by 4 bases; unmatched bases: 9. The CDR3 is 15 residues long. CDR3 coding DNA: TGTGCCAGCGGGGGGACTAGCGATATGGCAGATACGCAGTATTTT. It is translated as CASGGTSDMADTQYF.

This clonotype was picked up a small number of times. A much larger clone differs by one base, so this may be a read error. The chain employs TRBV20-1 and TRBJ2-3, with a weak D call TRBD1 (5 bases). The CDR3 has 15 amino acids. V was cut by 1 base and J by 4 bases, with 15 bases left in between. Germline CDR1 and CDR2: DFQATT and SNEGSKA (reference sequence). CDR3 sequence: CSARVGASRADTQYF. In nucleotides, the CDR3 is TGCAGTGCTAGAGTTGGGGCTAGTAGGGCAGATACGCAGTATTTT.

This chain uses TRBV6-5 with TRBJ1-4; D not resolved. This CDR3 contains 13 residues. V was shortened by 2 bases and J by 7 bases, with 8 bases between the two germline ends. Looked up from germline, CDR1 is MNHEY and CDR2 is SVGAGI. The CDR3 sequence: CASSYRHPEKLFF. Written as DNA, the CDR3 is TGTGCCAGCAGTTACCGACACCCTGAAAAACTGTTTTTT.

This clonotype has more than one count but fewer than ten. A read error may account for a junction end that differs from germline. The chain couples TRBV9 to TRBJ2-3; D is unresolved. The CDR3 loop spans 15 amino acids. Germline CDR1 and CDR2: SGDLS and YYNGEE. The CDR3 reads CANSVVGINTDTQYF. CDR3 coding DNA: TGTGCCAACAGCGTAGTAGGGATTAACACAGATACGCAGTATTTT.

About this clonotype itself: Possible read error: a much larger clone is one base away. In nucleotides, the CDR3 is TGCAGTGCTAACAGGGGGTCAAATGAAGCTTCCTTT. This gives the protein CSANRGSNEASF. The V gene is TRBV20-1, the J gene TRBJ1-1; 8 bases map to TRBD1. Per the germline V gene, CDR1 is DFQATT and CDR2 is SNEGSKA (reference sequence). The CDR3 length is 12 residues.

This clonotype was counted between two and nine times. The chain carries TRBV28 and TRBJ1-1; tentative D call: TRBD1 (5 bases). The germline CDR1 and CDR2 sequences are MDHEN and SYDVKM. V lost 2 bases, J lost 10 bases, and 14 bases lay in between. The CDR3 runs 13 residues. The CDR3, as DNA: TGTGCCAGCAGTTTAGGCAGGGAAGGTGCAGCTTTCTTT. Translation gives CASSLGREGAAFF.

This clonotype was detected ten times or more. As DNA, the CDR3 is TGCAGTGCTAGTCCGGACTATGGCTACACCTTC. Its protein product is CSASPDYGYTF. This rearrangement joins TRBV20-1 to TRBJ1-2; D uncertain. V was pared by 3 bases and J by 3 bases, with 5 bases between. Germline assignment: CDR1 DFQATT and CDR2 SNEGSKA (reference sequence). The CDR3 extends over 11 amino acids.

There are many counts of this clonotype. The chain joins TRBV11-2 to TRBJ2-7; 15 positions agree with TRBD2. Germline CDR1 reads SGHAT; CDR2 reads FQNNGV. Trimming removed 5 bases from V and 7 bases from J; junction bases left unmatched: 9. The CDR3 runs 16 residues. CDR3 residues: CASSTRPGLAGGEQYF. CDR3 DNA sequence: TGTGCCAGCAGCACCCGACCGGGACTAGCGGGAGGAGAGCAGTACTTC. Full variable domain (rest looked up from reference TRBV11-2 and TRBJ2-7): EAGVAQSPRYKIIEKRQSVAFWCNPISGHATLYWYQQILGQGPKLLIQFQNNGVVDDSQLPKDRFSAERLKGVDSTLKIQPAKLEDSAVYLCASSTRPGLAGGEQYFGPGTRLTVT.

This clonotype was detected many times. The chain links TRBV20-1 to TRBJ2-3; perhaps TRBD2 as D (6 bases). CDR3 length: 16 amino acids. Germline-derived CDR1 and CDR2 are DFQATT and SNEGSKA (reference sequence). Trimming removed 6 bases from V and 3 bases from J, with 22 bases in between. The CDR3 DNA reads TGCAGTGCCAGGCCCTCGGCGGGGCTCTGGACAGATACGCAGTATTTT. The encoded protein is CSARPSAGLWTDTQYF.

This clonotype came up many times. V usage is TRBV4-1 and J usage is TRBJ2-2, with D perhaps matching TRBD2 (5 bases). V was shortened by 4 bases and J by 2 bases, with 14 bases between the two germline ends. Germline CDR1 is MGHRA and CDR2 is YSYEKL. This CDR3 spans 16 amino acids. CDR3 DNA sequence: TGCGCCAGCAGCCCATGGTGGGAGAGTAACACCGGGGAGCTGTTTTTT. It is translated as CASSPWWESNTGELFF.

This clonotype turned up a few times. The chain employs TRBV9 and TRBJ1-6; TRBD1 might be the D (5 bases). This CDR3 has 13 amino acids. V dropped 3 bases and J dropped 9 bases, with 10 bases sitting between them. The germline V gene has CDR1 SGDLS and CDR2 YYNGEE. CDR3 region: CASSETVLSPLHF. CDR3 DNA sequence: TGTGCCAGCAGCGAGACAGTGCTTTCACCCCTCCACTTT.

This clonotype has just a few counts. The junction departs from germline at one end; a sequencing error may be responsible. This chain connects TRBV6-6 to TRBJ2-1; 8 bases match TRBD2. The CDR3 is made up of 17 amino acids. The germline V gene encodes CDR1 MNHNY and CDR2 SVGAGI (reference sequence). CDR3 region: CASSYSSSGGIYNEQSF. CDR3 coding DNA: TGTGCCAGCAGTTACTCGTCTTCGGGAGGGATCTACAATGAGCAGTCCTTC.